These 32 T cell receptor beta chains were all obtained from the same sample, sequenced in a study of T cell responses to AZD1222 COVID-19 vaccine. Here immunoSEQ multiplex PCR was the method, and the copy in TCRdb shows in-frame clones only, minus some. The sample contains about 150,000 clones, around nine tenths of which appear only once. This sample comprised peripheral blood, obtained 28 days after the second AZD1222 dose. The receptors were sampled from an adult who received the AZD1222 COVID-19 vaccine.

This clone occurred a few times. V usage is TRBV30 and J usage is TRBJ2-3; maybe TRBD1 (6 bases). Germline V gene sequence: CDR1 GTSNPN, CDR2 SVGIG (reference sequence). This CDR3 contains 14 residues. The V end was cut by 1 base, the J end by 0 bases, with 8 bases between. CDR3 coding DNA: TGTGCCTGGAGTGGGGGGCTTAGCACAGATACGCAGTATTTT. This encodes CAWSGGLSTDTQYF.

This chain uses TRBV7-2 with TRBJ2-2; possibly TRBD1 or TRBD2 for D (5 bases each). Germline assignment: CDR1 SGHTA and CDR2 FQGNSA. The CDR3 is made up of 18 amino acids. Trimming took 2 bases from V and 4 from J, leaving 20 bases between them. CDR3 sequence reads: CASSLSRGTRGGTGELFF. CDR3 nucleotide sequence: TGTGCCAGCAGCTTATCTCGGGGCACCCGTGGAGGCACCGGGGAGCTGTTTTTT.

CDR3 sequence: CASRKTSSYNEQFF. CDR3 coding DNA: TGCGCCAGCAGGAAGACGAGCTCCTACAATGAGCAGTTCTTC. This rearrangement joins TRBV5-1 to TRBJ2-1; D ambiguous. Germline V gives CDR1 SGHRS, CDR2 YFSETQ. V lost 5 bases and J lost 0, with 9 bases in between. This CDR3 has 14 amino acids.

V gene TRBV5-5 combines with J gene TRBJ2-3, with 13 bases that match TRBD2. The CDR3 consists of 18 residues. Germline CDR1 reads SGHKS; CDR2 reads YYEKEE (reference sequence). Trimming removed 0 bases from V and 3 bases from J; junction bases left unmatched: 7. This CDR3 reads CASSLGTSGRAWTDTQYF. In DNA form, the CDR3 reads TGTGCCAGCAGCTTGGGTACTAGCGGGAGGGCCTGGACAGATACGCAGTATTTT.

The chain combines TRBV27 with TRBJ2-7; D is ambiguous. V was shortened by 6 bases and J by 5 bases, with 8 bases between the two germline ends. The CDR3 runs to 11 residues. CDR1 and CDR2 from the germline V gene are MNHEY and SMNVEV (reference sequence). CDR3 nucleotides: TGTGCCAGCAGGTTCCGTGACGAGCAGTACTTC. This translates into CASRFRDEQYF.

The chain recombines TRBV28 with TRBJ2-1; no clear D. Germline-derived CDR1 and CDR2 are MDHEN and SYDVKM. Trimming removed 3 bases at V and 0 bases at J, with 9 bases between. The CDR3 consists of 15 residues. CDR3 coding DNA: TGTGCCAGCAGTTTGCAAGGGCGCTCCTACAATGAGCAGTTCTTC. Its translation: CASSLQGRSYNEQFF.

This clone was seen only a few times. The genes are TRBV5-5 and TRBJ2-1; 11 bases map to TRBD2. CDR1 is SGHKS and CDR2 is YYEKEE in the germline V gene (reference sequence). Trimming at V came to 4 bases and at J to 4 bases, leaving 4 bases not matched to a gene. The CDR3 is made up of 15 amino acids. The CDR3 DNA follows: TGTGCCAGCAGCCTGGGACTAGCGGTTTACAATGAGCAGTTCTTC. It is translated as CASSLGLAVYNEQFF.

The genes are TRBV2 and TRBJ1-2; D gene uncertain. Trimming pared 9 bases from V and 6 bases from J, leaving 17 bases between. Per the germline V gene, CDR1 is SNHLY and CDR2 is FYNNEI. This CDR3 has 13 residues. CDR3 sequence: CARSLGKADGYTF. The CDR3 DNA follows: TGTGCCAGGAGTTTAGGGAAAGCGGATGGCTACACCTTC.

This chain links TRBV3-1 (or the pseudogene TRBV3-2) with TRBJ1-6; TRBD1 is a possible D gene (6 bases). In germline, CDR1 is LGHDT, CDR2 YNNKEL (reference sequence). The germline V and J ends were trimmed by 0 bases and 4 bases, with 25 bases remaining between them. The length of the CDR3 is 21 residues. CDR3 amino acids: CASSQDVIPGAATEYNSPLHF. The CDR3 bases are TGTGCCAGCAGCCAAGATGTAATTCCGGGGGCAGCTACGGAATATAATTCACCCCTCCACTTT.

The chain couples TRBV3-1 (or the pseudogene TRBV3-2) to TRBJ1-1; no clear D. Germline V gene data show CDR1 as LGHDT and CDR2 as YNNKEL (reference sequence). The CDR3 sequence is 16 residues long. V shed 2 bases and J shed 1 base, with 14 bases lying between them. Here the CDR3 reads CASSQSTRRGNTEAFF. CDR3 DNA: TGTGCCAGCAGCCAATCCACAAGGCGGGGGAACACTGAAGCTTTCTTT.

This clone was observed once. J is TRBJ2-5 and V is TRBV11-3; tentatively, D is TRBD1 (6 bases). Germline values: CDR1 SGHNT, CDR2 YENEEA. The CDR3 is 15 residues long. V dropped 3 bases and J dropped 2 bases, with 13 bases sitting between them. CDR3 DNA sequence: TGTGCCAGCAGCTTGGCAGGGGCCATTCAAGAGACCCAGTACTTC. Encoded protein: CASSLAGAIQETQYF.

This clone was counted only a few times. The chain uses TRBV30 and TRBJ2-1, with D possibly TRBD2 on 6 matching bases. CDR1 and CDR2 (germline): GTSNPN, SVGIG (reference sequence). V was trimmed by 3 bases and J by 0 bases, leaving 33 bases between them. The CDR3 contains 22 residues. The CDR3 nucleotides are TGTGCCTGGAGCGCTGGTCCCGGTGGGGTAGAATGGGAGGCCCACTCCTACAATGAGCAGTTCTTC. Its translation is CAWSAGPGGVEWEAHSYNEQFF.

The chain carries TRBV19 and TRBJ2-7; the match to TRBD1 covers 7 bases. Germline V CDR1 and CDR2: LNHDA, SQIVND (reference sequence). The trim removed 3 bases at V and 0 bases at J, leaving 2 bases unmatched. The length of the CDR3 is 14 residues. The CDR3: CASSMTGSSYEQYF. The CDR3 DNA follows: TGTGCCAGTAGTATGACAGGGAGCTCCTACGAGCAGTACTTC.

The chain couples TRBV29-1 to TRBJ2-5; D perhaps matches TRBD1 (6 bases). The germline V gene has CDR1 SQVTM and CDR2 ANQGSEA. CDR3 size: 14 residues. V was trimmed by 7 bases and J by 5 bases, leaving 20 bases between them. DNA of the CDR3: TGCAGCGACCACCCCAACAGGGTCGTCGAGACCCAGTACTTC. Its translation: CSDHPNRVVETQYF.

V and J are TRBV13 and TRBJ2-2; no clear D. V was shortened by 5 bases and J by 1 base, with 8 bases between the two germline ends. This CDR3 has 14 amino acids. Per germline, CDR1 PRHDT and CDR2 FYEKMQ (reference sequence). The CDR3 DNA reads TGTGCCAGCAGCGTACACGGGAACACCGGGGAGCTGTTTTTT. Its translation is CASSVHGNTGELFF.

The J gene is TRBJ2-7, the V gene TRBV4-1; D may be TRBD2 (5 bases). The CDR3 covers 14 residues. V lost 1 base and J 5 bases, leaving 12 bases between the germline ends. Germline loops: CDR1 MGHRA, CDR2 YSYEKL. The CDR3 sequence is CASSQVGDLNEQYF. In DNA form, the CDR3 reads TGCGCCAGCAGCCAAGTGGGAGATTTAAACGAGCAGTACTTC.

The chain couples TRBV19 to TRBJ1-1, with D perhaps matching TRBD1 (6 bases). Looked up from germline, CDR1 is LNHDA and CDR2 is SQIVND (reference sequence). The length of the CDR3 is 16 residues. V lost 3 bases to trimming and J lost 3 bases, with 17 bases between them. In DNA form, the CDR3 reads TGTGCCAGTAGTATGGGGGGGGCGGCGAGGCACACTGAAGCTTTCTTT. Protein sequence: CASSMGGAARHTEAFF.

The J gene is TRBJ1-1, the V gene TRBV12-3 or TRBV12-4; D might be TRBD1 (6 bases). The length of the CDR3 is 13 residues. V shed 10 bases and J shed 1 base, with 13 bases lying between them. The CDR3 DNA reads as TGTGCCAACCAAGACAGGCAGAACACTGAAGCTTTCTTT. It yields the protein CANQDRQNTEAFF.

The chain links TRBV29-1 to TRBJ1-1; 7 bases are a match to TRBD1. After removal of 6 bases from V and 5 bases from J, the junction contained 3 bases not matched to a gene. There are 11 residues in the CDR3. Per germline, CDR1 SQVTM and CDR2 ANQGSEA. The CDR3 DNA follows: TGCAGCGTCCCAGGGGGGACTGAAGCTTTCTTT. It encodes CSVPGGTEAFF.

V is TRBV7-3 and J is TRBJ1-2; no clear D. V lost 3 bases, J lost 1 base, and 6 bases lay in between. The germline CDR1 and CDR2 sequences are SGHTA and FQGTGA. This CDR3 region has 13 residues. The CDR3 loop is CASSLTNNYGYTF. CDR3 nucleotides: TGTGCCAGCAGCTTGACAAATAACTATGGCTACACCTTC.

The table lists this clone with a count of one. The rearrangement joins TRBV19 to TRBJ2-2; 7 nucleotides align to TRBD1. The length of the CDR3 is 15 residues. Per germline, CDR1 LNHDA and CDR2 SQIVND (reference sequence). Trimming cost V 3 bases and J 4 bases; bases outside gene matches: 5. The CDR3 DNA follows: TGTGCCAGTAGTATGAGACAGGGTGCCACCGGGGAGCTGTTTTTT. Translation: CASSMRQGATGELFF. The full variable domain, with the rest looked up from reference TRBV19 and TRBJ2-2, is DGGITQSPKYLFRKEGQNVTLSCEQNLNHDAMYWYRQDPGQGLRLIYYSQIVNDFQKGDIAEGYSVSREKKESFPLTVTSAQKNPTAFYLCASSMRQGATGELFFGEGSRLTVL.

DNA of the CDR3: TGTGCCACCAGCGGAGGGGGCAGGGCTGAAGCTTTCTTT. Its translation is CATSGGGRAEAFF. This chain connects TRBV15 to TRBJ1-1, with 7 bases fitting TRBD1. CDR1 and CDR2 from the germline V gene are LNHNV and YYDKDF (reference sequence). V trimming: 5 bases; J trimming: 6 bases; junction bases outside the gene matches: 6. The CDR3 length is 13 residues.

The rearrangement joins TRBV6-9 to TRBJ1-5; maybe TRBD1 (5 bases). V was clipped by 4 bases and J by 0 bases, with 10 bases between them. Germline V CDR1 and CDR2: MNHGY, SVAAGI. This CDR3 has 15 amino acids. CDR3 residues: CASSLPDNSNQPQHF. The CDR3 DNA follows: TGTGCCAGCAGTTTACCGGACAATAGCAATCAGCCCCAGCATTTT.

This clone was recorded only once. V and J are TRBV9 and TRBJ2-7; 7 nucleotides line up with TRBD2. CDR1 and CDR2 from the germline V gene are SGDLS and YYNGEE. With 2 bases clipped from V and 0 bases from J, the junction kept 11 bases outside the gene matches. The CDR3 extends over 17 amino acids. CDR3 nucleotides: TGTGCCAGCAGCGTGGATGGAAGCGGGGTGAGCTCCTACGAGCAGTACTTC. This codes for CASSVDGSGVSSYEQYF.

The V call is TRBV30, the J call TRBJ2-5; no reliable D call. The CDR3 spans 13 residues. Germline CDR1 is GTSNPN and CDR2 is SVGIG (reference sequence). Deletions cut 3 bases from V and 5 bases from J, with 13 bases between. This CDR3 reads CAWRSSTTETQYF. CDR3 nucleotides: TGTGCCTGGAGGTCCAGTACAACGGAGACCCAGTACTTC.

The chain employs TRBV2 and TRBJ1-4; 7 positions match TRBD1. This CDR3 is built from 15 residues. Germline CDR1 reads SNHLY; CDR2 reads FYNNEI. After removal of 5 bases from V and 7 bases from J, the junction contained 10 bases not matched to a gene. The CDR3 is CASSSRTGLAEKLFF. DNA of the CDR3: TGTGCCAGCAGTTCCCGGACAGGATTAGCTGAAAAACTGTTTTTT.

The genes are TRBV27 and TRBJ2-6; D gene unclear. Germline assignment: CDR1 MNHEY and CDR2 SMNVEV (reference sequence). CDR3 length: 16 amino acids. Trimming stripped 3 bases from V and 0 bases from J, with 9 bases between. The CDR3 DNA sequence: TGTGCCAGCAGTTTGGTCGCCGGCTCTGGGGCCAACGTCCTGACTTTC. Its protein is CASSLVAGSGANVLTF.

The chain carries TRBV2 and TRBJ2-3; 10 bases align to TRBD2. The trim removed 1 base at V and 4 bases at J, leaving 5 bases unmatched. This CDR3 comprises 16 residues. Germline values: CDR1 SNHLY, CDR2 FYNNEI. The CDR3 protein is CASSEESGGAADTQYF. CDR3 bases: TGTGCCAGCAGTGAAGAGAGCGGGGGGGCCGCAGATACGCAGTATTTT.

The V and J genes are TRBV2 and TRBJ1-6; 8 nucleotides align to TRBD1. Germline loops: CDR1 SNHLY, CDR2 FYNNEI. There are 14 residues in the CDR3. V was pared by 6 bases and J by 7 bases, with 5 bases of the junction left unmatched. CDR3 amino acids: CASRSGGGNSPLHF. For the CDR3, the DNA is TGTGCCAGCAGGTCAGGGGGCGGCAATTCACCCCTCCACTTT.

The rearrangement uses TRBV5-1 and TRBJ1-4; D is ambiguous. CDR1 and CDR2 (germline): SGHRS, YFSETQ. Trimming removed 4 bases from V and 3 bases from J, with 19 bases in between. CDR3 length: 17 residues. For the CDR3, the DNA is TGCGCCAGCAGCCACGCTCCGGAAGACATAGCTAATGAAAAACTGTTTTTT. Its protein product is CASSHAPEDIANEKLFF.

Notes on this clone: Sequence at one end of the junction differs from germline and may be a read error. The rearrangement joins TRBV23-1 to TRBJ1-5, with D hard to call. TRBV23-1 is noted as an ORF with a role that remains uncertain. The CDR3 sequence is 14 residues long. CDR3 residues: CASTQQIPNQPQHF. CDR3 sequence (DNA): TGCGCCAGCACTCAACAGATCCCCAATCAGCCCCAGCATTTT.

The chain couples TRBV6-5 to TRBJ2-1; D uncertain. Germline CDR1 reads MNHEY; CDR2 reads SVGAGI. V was shortened by 3 bases and J by 7 bases, with 10 bases between the two germline ends. This CDR3 contains 13 residues. Here the CDR3 reads CASSYYLGNEQFF. CDR3 DNA: TGTGCCAGCAGTTATTACTTGGGGAATGAGCAGTTCTTC.